Listed below are T cell receptor beta chains from one sample, sequenced in a study of blood T cell repertoires in COVID-19. The data were produced by immunoSEQ multiplex PCR, yet TCRdb's version contains in-frame clones alone and is incomplete. Of more than 200,000 clones listed, 83% are singletons. Sequenced sample: peripheral blood. The receptor set was obtained from a middle-aged woman with active or convalescent COVID-19. Each CDR3 is given without its conserved first and last residue.

CDR3 protein: ASSPPGQGIRPDTQY
J gene: TRBJ2-3
V gene: TRBV18

CDR3 protein: ASSPGHPNEQF
J gene: TRBJ2-1
V gene: TRBV5-4

CDR3 protein: ASSSSEGTGGEKLF
J gene: TRBJ1-4
V gene: TRBV5-1

CDR3 protein: ASSFVTGQETQY
J gene: TRBJ2-5
V gene: TRBV11-2

CDR3 protein: ASSVSGVMVDTQY
J gene: TRBJ2-3
V gene: TRBV9

CDR3 protein: ASSSRTPIGEEQF
J gene: TRBJ2-1
V gene: TRBV11-3

CDR3 protein: ASSVDGRGTEAF
J gene: TRBJ1-1
V gene: TRBV9

CDR3 protein: AISPSNTEAF
J gene: TRBJ1-1
V gene: TRBV10-3

CDR3 protein: ASSVAPGGGTDTQY
J gene: TRBJ2-3
V gene: TRBV9

CDR3 protein: ASSLQYGGGQETQY
J gene: TRBJ2-5
V gene: TRBV7-2

CDR3 protein: ASGLLQANTEAF
J gene: TRBJ1-1
V gene: TRBV12-5

CDR3 protein: ASSESNRSTDTQY
J gene: TRBJ2-3
V gene: TRBV10-1

CDR3 protein: ASSLGAGTEAF
J gene: TRBJ1-1
V gene: TRBV9

CDR3 protein: ASSLFPPDEQY
J gene: TRBJ2-7
V gene: TRBV7-2

CDR3 protein: ASSELQGTQPQH
J gene: TRBJ1-5
V gene: TRBV2

CDR3 protein: ASSFAGQTTYEQY
J gene: TRBJ2-7
V gene: TRBV11-3

CDR3 protein: ASSRRGASSYNEQF
J gene: TRBJ2-1
V gene: TRBV2

CDR3 protein: ASNNGRSVEQF
J gene: TRBJ2-1
V gene: TRBV19

CDR3 protein: ASNPDAVPGELF
J gene: TRBJ2-2
V gene: TRBV9

CDR3 protein: ASRGDRVNTEAF
J gene: TRBJ1-1
V gene: TRBV6-5

CDR3 protein: ASSPGTSGRTDTQY
J gene: TRBJ2-3
V gene: TRBV7-3

CDR3 protein: ASSPRDISLT
J gene: TRBJ1-2
V gene: TRBV5-1

CDR3 protein: ASSTQGAAYEQY
J gene: TRBJ2-7
V gene: TRBV19

CDR3 protein: ASNRDRADTQY
J gene: TRBJ2-3
V gene: TRBV12-3/TRBV12-4

CDR3 protein: ATSERGNTIY
J gene: TRBJ1-3
V gene: TRBV24-1

CDR3 protein: ASSYDAGVRTGELF
J gene: TRBJ2-2
V gene: TRBV6-5

CDR3 protein: ASSQSSPYYNEQF
J gene: TRBJ2-1
V gene: TRBV4-2

CDR3 protein: ASSPGTSGNTGELF
J gene: TRBJ2-2
V gene: TRBV19

CDR3 protein: ASSPDRGRVSGELF
J gene: TRBJ2-2
V gene: TRBV19

CDR3 protein: ATSDFTQGASRNEQF
J gene: TRBJ2-1
V gene: TRBV24-1

CDR3 protein: ASSFSGITFAY
J gene: TRBJ2-7
V gene: TRBV5-6

CDR3 protein: ASSQEGVNGYT
J gene: TRBJ1-2
V gene: TRBV4-2

CDR3 protein: ASSVAGGRGPKGTEAF
J gene: TRBJ1-1
V gene: TRBV9

CDR3 protein: ATSRRTGTGQPQH
J gene: TRBJ1-5
V gene: TRBV15

CDR3 protein: ASSPSGQLNTEAF
J gene: TRBJ1-1
V gene: TRBV4-1

CDR3 protein: ASSSGRRVDREKLF
J gene: TRBJ1-4
V gene: TRBV28

CDR3 protein: ATSDSTFTSDRGRVEQF
J gene: TRBJ2-1
V gene: TRBV24-1

CDR3 protein: AIRGDGGSYNEQF
J gene: TRBJ2-1
V gene: TRBV6-5